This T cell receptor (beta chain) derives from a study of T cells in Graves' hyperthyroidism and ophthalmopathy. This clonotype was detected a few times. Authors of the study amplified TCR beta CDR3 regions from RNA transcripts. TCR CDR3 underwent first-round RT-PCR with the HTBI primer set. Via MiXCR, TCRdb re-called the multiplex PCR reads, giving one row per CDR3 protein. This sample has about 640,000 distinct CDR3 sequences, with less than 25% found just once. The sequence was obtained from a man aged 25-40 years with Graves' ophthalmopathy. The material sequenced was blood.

This chain's CDR3 is CASSLRGPDTQYF. In DNA form, the CDR3 reads TGTGCCAGCAGTTTGCGGGGTCCAGATACGCAGTATTTT. The chain employs TRBV12-3 or TRBV12-4 and TRBJ2-3; tentative D call: TRBD2 (6 bases). Trimming removed 3 bases at V and 4 bases at J, with 8 bases between. CDR3 size: 13 residues.